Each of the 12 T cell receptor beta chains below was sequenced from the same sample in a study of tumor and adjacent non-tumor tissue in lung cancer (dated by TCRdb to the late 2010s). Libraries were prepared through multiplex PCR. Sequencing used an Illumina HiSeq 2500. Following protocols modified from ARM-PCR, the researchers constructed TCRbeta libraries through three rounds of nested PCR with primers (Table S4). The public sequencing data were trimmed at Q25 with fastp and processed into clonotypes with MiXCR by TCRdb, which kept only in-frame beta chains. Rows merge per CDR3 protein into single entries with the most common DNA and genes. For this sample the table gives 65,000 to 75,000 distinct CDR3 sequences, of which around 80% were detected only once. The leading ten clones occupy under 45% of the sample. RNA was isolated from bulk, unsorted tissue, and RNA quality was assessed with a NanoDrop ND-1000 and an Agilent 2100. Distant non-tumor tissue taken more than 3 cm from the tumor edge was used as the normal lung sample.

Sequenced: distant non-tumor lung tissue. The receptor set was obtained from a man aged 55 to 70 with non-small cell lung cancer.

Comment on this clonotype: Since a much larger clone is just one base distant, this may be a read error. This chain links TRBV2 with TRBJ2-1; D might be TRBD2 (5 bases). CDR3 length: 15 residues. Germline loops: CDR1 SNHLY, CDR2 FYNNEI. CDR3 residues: CARSGPAAPPGEQFF. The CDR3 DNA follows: TGTGCCAGAAGTGGGCCAGCGGCCCCCCCCGGTGAGCAGTTCTTC.

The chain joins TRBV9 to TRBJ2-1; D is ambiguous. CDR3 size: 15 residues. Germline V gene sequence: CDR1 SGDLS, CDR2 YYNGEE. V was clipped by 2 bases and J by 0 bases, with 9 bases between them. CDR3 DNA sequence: TGTGCCAGCAGCGTCGTGGGTAGCTCCTACAATGAGCAGTTCTTC. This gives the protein CASSVVGSSYNEQFF.

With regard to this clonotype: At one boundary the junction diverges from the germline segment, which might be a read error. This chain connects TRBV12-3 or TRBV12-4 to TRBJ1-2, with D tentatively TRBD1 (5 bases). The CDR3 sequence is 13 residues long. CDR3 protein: CAISFSGNYGYTF. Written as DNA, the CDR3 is TGTGCCATCAGTTTCTCAGGGAACTATGGCTACACCTTC.

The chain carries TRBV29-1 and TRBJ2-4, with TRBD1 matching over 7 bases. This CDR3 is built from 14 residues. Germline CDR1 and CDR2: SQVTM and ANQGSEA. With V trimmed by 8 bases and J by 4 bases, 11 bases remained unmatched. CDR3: CSSEEVTGKNIQYF. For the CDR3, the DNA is TGCAGCAGTGAAGAGGTGACAGGGAAAAACATTCAGTACTTC.

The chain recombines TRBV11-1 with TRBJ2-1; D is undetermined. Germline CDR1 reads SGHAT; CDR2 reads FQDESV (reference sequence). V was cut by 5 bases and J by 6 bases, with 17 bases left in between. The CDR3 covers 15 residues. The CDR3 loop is CASSLGTYSINEQFF. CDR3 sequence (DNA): TGTGCCAGCAGCCTCGGCACCTATAGCATCAATGAGCAGTTCTTC.

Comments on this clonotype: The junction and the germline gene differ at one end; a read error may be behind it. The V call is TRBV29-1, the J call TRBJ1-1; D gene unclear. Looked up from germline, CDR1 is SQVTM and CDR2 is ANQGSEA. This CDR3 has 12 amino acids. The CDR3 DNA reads TGCAACGTTGCAAGGCAGAACACTGAAGCTTCCTTT. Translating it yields CNVARQNTEASF.

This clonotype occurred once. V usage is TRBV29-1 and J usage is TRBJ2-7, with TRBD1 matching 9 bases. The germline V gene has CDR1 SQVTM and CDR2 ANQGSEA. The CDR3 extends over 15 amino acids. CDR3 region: CNSRDRAKAGHEQYF. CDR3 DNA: TGCAACTCCAGGGACAGGGCTAAAGCAGGCCACGAGCAGTACTTC.

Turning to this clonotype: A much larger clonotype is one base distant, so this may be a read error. The CDR3 DNA sequence: TGCAGTGCTATCGGCAGGGCGGGACATGGAGGTGAGCAGTCCTTC. This gives the protein CSAIGRAGHGGEQSF. The chain recombines TRBV20-1 with TRBJ2-1; perhaps D is TRBD1 or TRBD2 (6 bases each). Per the germline V gene, CDR1 is DFQATT and CDR2 is SNEGSKA (reference sequence). CDR3 length: 15 amino acids.

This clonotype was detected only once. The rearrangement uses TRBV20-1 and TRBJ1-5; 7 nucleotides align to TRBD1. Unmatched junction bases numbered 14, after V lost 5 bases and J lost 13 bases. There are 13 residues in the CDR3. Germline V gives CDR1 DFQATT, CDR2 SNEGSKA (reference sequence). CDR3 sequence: CSALQGRDHPQHF. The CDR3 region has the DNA TGCAGTGCTTTACAGGGGAGGGATCACCCACAGCATTTT.

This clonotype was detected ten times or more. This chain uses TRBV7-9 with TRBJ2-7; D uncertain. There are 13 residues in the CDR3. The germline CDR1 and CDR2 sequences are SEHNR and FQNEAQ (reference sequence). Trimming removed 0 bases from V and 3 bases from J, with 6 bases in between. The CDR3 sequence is CASSLAPVYEQYF. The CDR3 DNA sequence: TGTGCCAGCAGCTTAGCGCCAGTCTACGAGCAGTACTTC.

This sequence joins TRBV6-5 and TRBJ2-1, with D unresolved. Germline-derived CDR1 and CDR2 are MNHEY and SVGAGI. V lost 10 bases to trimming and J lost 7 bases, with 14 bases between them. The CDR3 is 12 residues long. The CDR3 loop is CANHSSKNEQFF. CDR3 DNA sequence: TGTGCCAATCACTCCAGTAAGAATGAGCAGTTCTTC.

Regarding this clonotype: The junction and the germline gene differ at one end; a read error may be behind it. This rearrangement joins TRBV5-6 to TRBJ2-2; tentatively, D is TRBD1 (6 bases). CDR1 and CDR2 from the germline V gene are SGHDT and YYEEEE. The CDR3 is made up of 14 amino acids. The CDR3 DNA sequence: TGTGCCAACAGCTTGGCGTGGGGGCCCGGGGACCTGTTTTTT. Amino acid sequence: CANSLAWGPGDLFF.